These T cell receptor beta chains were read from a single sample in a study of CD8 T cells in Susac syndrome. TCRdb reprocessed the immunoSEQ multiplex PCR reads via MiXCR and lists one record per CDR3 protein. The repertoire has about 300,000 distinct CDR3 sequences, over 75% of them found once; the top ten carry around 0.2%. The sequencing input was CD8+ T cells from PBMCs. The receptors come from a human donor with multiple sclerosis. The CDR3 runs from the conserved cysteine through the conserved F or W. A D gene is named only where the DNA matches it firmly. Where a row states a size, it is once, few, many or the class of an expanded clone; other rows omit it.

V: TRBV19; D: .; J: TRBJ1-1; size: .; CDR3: CASSIKVNTEAFF; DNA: TGTGCCAGTAGTATTAAAGTGAACACTGAAGCTTTCTTT
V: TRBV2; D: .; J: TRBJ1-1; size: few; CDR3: CASKDGAFF; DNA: TGTGCCAGCAAAGACGGAGCTTTCTTT
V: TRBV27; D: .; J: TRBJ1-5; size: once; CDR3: CASSSRPFGNQPQHF; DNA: TGTGCCAGCAGTTCTCGTCCCTTCGGCAATCAGCCCCAGCATTTT
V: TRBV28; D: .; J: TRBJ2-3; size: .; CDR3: CASRTERLITDTQYF; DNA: TGTGCCAGCAGGACTGAGAGATTGATTACAGATACGCAGTATTTT
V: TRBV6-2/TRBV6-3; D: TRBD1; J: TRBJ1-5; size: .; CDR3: CASTGDRVVHQPQHF; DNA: TGTGCCAGCACTGGGGACAGGGTAGTTCACCAGCCCCAGCATTTT
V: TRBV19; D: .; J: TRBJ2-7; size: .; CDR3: CASRDVSYEQYF; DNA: TGTGCCTCCAGGGACGTATCCTACGAGCAGTACTTC
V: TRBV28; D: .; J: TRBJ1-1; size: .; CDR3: CASSLGLLRKAFF; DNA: TGTGCCAGCAGTTTAGGATTACTACGTAAAGCTTTCTTT
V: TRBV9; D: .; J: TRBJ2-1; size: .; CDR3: CASSVGLRGAPGAYNEQFF; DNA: TGTGCCAGCAGCGTAGGTCTCCGGGGGGCCCCAGGGGCCTACAATGAGCAGTTCTTC
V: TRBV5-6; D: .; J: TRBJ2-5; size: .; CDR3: CASSIQGVEETQYF; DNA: TGTGCCAGCAGCATACAGGGTGTGGAAGAGACCCAGTACTTC
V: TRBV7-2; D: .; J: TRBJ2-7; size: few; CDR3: CASSYSGAPTYEQYF; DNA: TGTGCCAGCAGCTACTCGGGGGCCCCCACCTACGAGCAGTACTTC
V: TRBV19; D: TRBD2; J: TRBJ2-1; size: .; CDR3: CASSVGTSGYNEQFF; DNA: TGTGCCAGTAGTGTAGGGACTAGCGGATACAATGAGCAGTTCTTC
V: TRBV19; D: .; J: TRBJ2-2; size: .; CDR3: CASSIGVSGELFF; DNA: TGTGCCAGTAGTATCGGGGTCTCCGGGGAGCTGTTTTTT
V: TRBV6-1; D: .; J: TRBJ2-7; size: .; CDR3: CASLPNGGRVLNEQYF; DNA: TGTGCCAGCCTTCCGAACGGAGGCCGAGTCCTTAACGAGCAGTACTTC
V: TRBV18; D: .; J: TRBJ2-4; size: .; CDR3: CASSPLHQGPGAKNIQYF; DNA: TGTGCCAGCTCACCCTTACACCAAGGCCCGGGGGCCAAAAACATTCAGTACTTC
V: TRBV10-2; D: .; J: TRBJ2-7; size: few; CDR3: CASSEGALSSYEQYF; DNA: TGCGCCAGCAGTGAGGGTGCCCTTAGCTCCTACGAGCAGTACTTC
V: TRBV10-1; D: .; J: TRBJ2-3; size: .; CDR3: CASSDQRFTDTQYF; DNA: TGCGCCAGCAGTGATCAGCGGTTCACAGATACGCAGTATTTT
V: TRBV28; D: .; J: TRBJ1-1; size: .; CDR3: CASSFLTERVEAFF; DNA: TGTGCCAGCAGTTTTCTCACGGAGAGGGTTGAAGCTTTCTTT
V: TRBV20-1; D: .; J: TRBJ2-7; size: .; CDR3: CSAWSAGEQYF; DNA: TGCAGTGCGTGGTCCGCGGGGGAGCAGTACTTC
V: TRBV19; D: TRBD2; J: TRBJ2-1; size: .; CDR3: CASSILAGHNEQFF; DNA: TGTGCCAGTAGTATTCTAGCGGGTCACAATGAGCAGTTCTTC
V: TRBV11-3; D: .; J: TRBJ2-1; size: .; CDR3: CASSLGEAGYNEQFF; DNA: TGTGCCAGCAGCTTAGGGGAGGCTGGGTACAATGAGCAGTTCTTC
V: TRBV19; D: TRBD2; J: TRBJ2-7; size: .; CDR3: CASSISGSRMNEQYF; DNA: TGTGCCAGTAGTATAAGCGGGAGCAGGATGAACGAGCAGTACTTC
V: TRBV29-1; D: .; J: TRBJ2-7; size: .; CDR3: CSVSGGEQYF; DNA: TGCAGCGTGAGTGGTGGCGAACAGTACTTC
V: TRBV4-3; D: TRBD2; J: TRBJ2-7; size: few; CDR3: CASSQDVAGGEQYF; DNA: TGCGCCAGCAGCCAAGATGTGGCGGGGGGCGAGCAGTACTTC
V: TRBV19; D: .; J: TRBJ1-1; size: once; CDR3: CASSIGIGVENTEAFF; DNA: TGTGCCAGTAGTATAGGAATTGGGGTGGAGAACACTGAAGCTTTCTTT
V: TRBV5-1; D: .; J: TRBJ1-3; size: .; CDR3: CASRTDSGNTIYF; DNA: TGCGCCAGCAGAACAGACTCTGGAAACACCATATATTTT
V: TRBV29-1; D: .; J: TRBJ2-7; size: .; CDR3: CSVEVGRTSYEQYF; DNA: TGCAGCGTTGAAGTAGGACGGACCTCCTACGAGCAGTACTTC
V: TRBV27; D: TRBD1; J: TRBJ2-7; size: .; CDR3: CASSLWGTGAYEQYF; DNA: TGTGCCAGCAGTTTATGGGGGACAGGGGCCTACGAGCAGTACTTC
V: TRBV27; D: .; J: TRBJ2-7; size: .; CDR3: CASQQGNEQYF; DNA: TGTGCCAGCCAACAGGGTAACGAGCAGTACTTC
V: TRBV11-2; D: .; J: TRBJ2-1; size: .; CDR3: CASSFPDTSYNEQFF; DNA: TGTGCCAGCAGCTTTCCGGACACCTCCTACAATGAGCAGTTCTTC
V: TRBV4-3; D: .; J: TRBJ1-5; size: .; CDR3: CASSQDRGPGAQPQHF; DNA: TGCGCCAGCAGCCAAGATAGAGGGCCCGGAGCCCAGCCCCAGCATTTT
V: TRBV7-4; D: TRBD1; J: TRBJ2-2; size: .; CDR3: CAILINPGQDNTGELFF; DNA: TGTGCCATCCTAATCAATCCGGGACAGGACAACACCGGGGAGCTGTTTTTT
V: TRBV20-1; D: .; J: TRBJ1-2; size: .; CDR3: CSAGPNNYGYTF; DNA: TGCAGTGCGGGACCGAATAACTATGGCTACACCTTC
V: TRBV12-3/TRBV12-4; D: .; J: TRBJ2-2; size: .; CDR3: CASSGTVNTGELFF; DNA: TGTGCCAGCTCCGGGACGGTGAACACCGGGGAGCTGTTTTTT
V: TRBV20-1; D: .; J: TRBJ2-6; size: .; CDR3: CSASPGFSGANVLTF; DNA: TGCAGTGCTAGCCCCGGATTCTCTGGGGCCAACGTCCTGACTTTC
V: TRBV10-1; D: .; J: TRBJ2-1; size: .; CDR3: CASSEGDTYNEQFF; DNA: TGCGCCAGCAGTGAGGGGGACACCTACAATGAGCAGTTCTTC
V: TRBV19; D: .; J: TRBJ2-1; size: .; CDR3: CASSFGDAYNEQFF; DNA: TGTGCCAGTAGTTTCGGGGACGCGTACAATGAGCAGTTCTTC
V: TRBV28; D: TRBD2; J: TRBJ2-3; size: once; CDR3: CASSLPGGDTQYF; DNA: TGTGCCAGCAGTTTACCGGGGGGAGATACGCAGTATTTT
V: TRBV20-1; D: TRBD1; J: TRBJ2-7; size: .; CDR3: CSARGQGFIYEQYF; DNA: TGCAGTGCTAGGGGACAGGGCTTCATCTACGAGCAGTACTTC
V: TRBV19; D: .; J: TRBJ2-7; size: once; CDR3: CASSIGLGSEQYF; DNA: TGTGCCAGTAGTATAGGGCTAGGGAGCGAGCAGTACTTC
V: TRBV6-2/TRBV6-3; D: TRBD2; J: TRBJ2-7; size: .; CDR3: CASGLVSEQYF; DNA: TGTGCCAGTGGACTAGTAAGCGAGCAGTACTTC
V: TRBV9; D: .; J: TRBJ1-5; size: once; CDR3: CASSAEPDQPQHF; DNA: TGTGCCAGCAGCGCGGAACCTGATCAGCCCCAGCATTTT
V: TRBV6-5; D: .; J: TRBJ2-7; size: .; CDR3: CASSYSGTGSYEQYF; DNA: TGTGCCAGCAGTTATTCTGGGACGGGCTCCTACGAGCAGTACTTC
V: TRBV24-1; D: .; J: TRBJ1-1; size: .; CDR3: CATSVGAFF; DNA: TGTGCCACCAGTGTGGGGGCTTTCTTT
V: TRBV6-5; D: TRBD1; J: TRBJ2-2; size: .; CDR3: CASSYSGQGGELFF; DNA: TGTGCCAGCAGTTACTCGGGACAGGGCGGGGAGCTGTTTTTT
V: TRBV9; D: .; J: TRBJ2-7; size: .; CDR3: CASSVSGGADYEQYF; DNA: TGTGCCAGCAGCGTATCTGGGGGGGCGGACTACGAGCAGTACTTC
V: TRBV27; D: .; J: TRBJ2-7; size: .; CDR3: CASSLDVSGVEQYF; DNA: TGTGCCAGCAGCCTGGACGTCAGCGGCGTCGAGCAGTACTTC
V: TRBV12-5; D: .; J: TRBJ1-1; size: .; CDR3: CASGLALNTEAFF; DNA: TGTGCTAGTGGTTTGGCACTAAACACTGAAGCTTTCTTT
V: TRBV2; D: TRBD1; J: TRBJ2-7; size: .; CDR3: CASSETGGKGFDEQYF; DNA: TGTGCCAGCAGCGAAACAGGGGGCAAAGGATTCGACGAGCAGTACTTC
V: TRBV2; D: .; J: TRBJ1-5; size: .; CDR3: CASSEAGQGGFQPQHF; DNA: TGTGCCAGCAGTGAAGCGGGGCAGGGTGGTTTCCAGCCCCAGCATTTT
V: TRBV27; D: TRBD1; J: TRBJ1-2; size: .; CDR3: CASGPDRANYGYTF; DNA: TGTGCCAGCGGCCCAGACAGGGCCAACTATGGCTACACCTTC
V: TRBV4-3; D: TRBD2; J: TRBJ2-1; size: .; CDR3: CASSQGVAGPYNEQFF; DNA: TGCGCCAGCAGCCAGGGAGTAGCGGGACCTTACAATGAGCAGTTCTTC
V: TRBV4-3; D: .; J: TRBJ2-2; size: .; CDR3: CASSQDPNTGELFF; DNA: TGCGCCAGCAGCCAAGACCCCAACACCGGGGAGCTGTTTTTT
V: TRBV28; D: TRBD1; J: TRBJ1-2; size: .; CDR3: CASSFSGQGATIYGYTF; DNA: TGTGCCAGCAGTTTCTCTGGACAGGGGGCCACAATTTATGGCTACACCTTC
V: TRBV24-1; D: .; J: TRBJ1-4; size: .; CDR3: CATSGYRVKVWTNEKLFF; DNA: TGTGCCACCAGTGGTTACAGGGTAAAGGTGTGGACTAATGAAAAACTGTTTTTT
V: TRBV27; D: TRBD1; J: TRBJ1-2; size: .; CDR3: CASRESGQGPYGYTF; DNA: TGTGCCAGCAGGGAATCGGGACAGGGGCCATATGGCTACACCTTC